Listed below are T cell receptor beta chains from one sample, sequenced in a study of PD-L1 blockade in urothelial cancer. TCRdb's table, derived via immunoSEQ multiplex PCR, lists solely in-frame clones and lacks some. The repertoire includes roughly 110,000 clones, approximately 90% of them detected once, and approximately 3.8% sits in the top ten. This sample comprised PBMCs, obtained around atezolizumab (anti-PD-L1) treatment. Receptors originate from a man between 60 and 75 years old with urothelial cancer. Both conserved end residues are part of each CDR3. A D gene is named only where the DNA matches it firmly. The listing skips clone size in some rows; elsewhere it reads once, few, many or a size class.

size	V	J	D	CDR3	DNA
-	TRBV7-9	TRBJ2-7	-	CASSPASGEYEQYF	TGTGCCAGCAGCCCAGCGAGCGGTGAGTACGAGCAGTACTTC
-	TRBV5-1	TRBJ2-2	-	CASSQSGPRGELFF	TGCGCCAGCTCCCAGTCGGGTCCTCGCGGGGAGCTGTTTTTT
once	TRBV2	TRBJ1-5	-	CASSARGQPQHF	TGTGCCAGCAGTGCTCGAGGTCAGCCCCAGCATTTT
-	TRBV7-2	TRBJ2-2	-	CASSQGQTNTGELFF	TGTGCCAGCAGCCAGGGACAAACAAACACCGGGGAGCTGTTTTTT
-	TRBV9	TRBJ1-5	TRBD1	CASSVALGTGRLNQPQHF	TGTGCCAGCAGCGTAGCCCTCGGGACAGGGCGATTAAATCAGCCCCAGCATTTT
-	TRBV28	TRBJ1-1	-	CASSFSKTGYGAFF	TGTGCCAGCAGTTTCTCCAAAACAGGTTATGGAGCTTTCTTT
-	TRBV2	TRBJ2-1	-	CASSADYIDEQFF	TGTGCCAGCAGTGCCGACTATATCGATGAGCAGTTCTTC
-	TRBV9	TRBJ2-2	-	CASSDSRDTGELFF	TGTGCCAGCAGCGACTCCCGTGACACCGGGGAGCTGTTTTTT
-	TRBV28	TRBJ2-7	TRBD1	CASRAPPGQGISYEQYF	TGTGCCAGCAGAGCACCACCGGGACAGGGGATATCCTACGAGCAGTACTTC
few	TRBV2	TRBJ2-7	-	CASKRQAGVQYF	TGTGCCAGCAAACGACAGGCGGGGGTTCAGTACTTC
-	TRBV9	TRBJ2-5	TRBD2	CASSPAGGGFGETQYF	TGTGCCAGCAGCCCTGCCGGGGGGGGGTTCGGAGAGACCCAGTACTTC
-	TRBV4-3	TRBJ2-2	TRBD2	CASSQETSRYSGGRTGELFF	TGCGCCAGCAGCCAAGAAACGTCAAGATATAGCGGGGGTAGGACCGGGGAGCTGTTTTTT
-	TRBV9	TRBJ2-1	-	CASSVEQGPYNEQFF	TGTGCCAGCAGCGTAGAACAGGGCCCCTACAATGAGCAGTTCTTC
-	TRBV7-8	TRBJ2-7	-	CASSPAGIHFTDEQYF	TGTGCCAGCAGCCCCGCAGGGATCCATTTCACGGACGAGCAGTACTTC
-	TRBV6-1	TRBJ1-3	-	CASSEAVTRFSGNTIYF	TGTGCCAGCAGTGAAGCAGTGACACGGTTCTCTGGAAACACCATATATTTT
-	TRBV2	TRBJ2-1	-	CASRGGTTPKSDNEQFF	TGTGCCAGCAGGGGGGGTACCACCCCAAAAAGCGACAATGAGCAGTTCTTC
-	TRBV5-4	TRBJ2-7	TRBD2	CASSLVGGRFYEQYF	TGTGCCAGCAGCTTGGTGGGCGGGAGGTTCTACGAGCAGTACTTC
-	TRBV10-3	TRBJ2-7	TRBD1	CAISGASPGGAYEQYF	TGTGCCATCAGTGGGGCCTCACCAGGGGGCGCTTACGAGCAGTACTTC
-	TRBV6-5	TRBJ1-1	-	CASSSPDTEAFF	TGTGCCAGCAGTTCGCCGGACACTGAAGCTTTCTTT
-	TRBV19	TRBJ2-7	-	CASSSFGQEQYF	TGTGCCAGTAGTTCTTTTGGTCAGGAGCAGTACTTC
-	TRBV19	TRBJ2-1	-	CASKVPGGNLNEQFF	TGTGCCAGTAAGGTCCCAGGAGGTAATCTCAATGAGCAGTTCTTC
-	TRBV4-1	TRBJ2-7	TRBD2	CAPSGGSYEQYF	TGCGCCCCCAGCGGGGGGTCCTACGAGCAGTACTTC
-	TRBV21-1	TRBJ2-3	-	CASRASGFPSTDTQYF	TGTGCCAGCCGGGCCTCAGGGTTCCCCAGCACAGATACGCAGTATTTT
-	TRBV7-9	TRBJ1-5	-	CASSLNAGNQPQHF	TGTGCCAGCAGCTTAAATGCGGGGAATCAGCCCCAGCATTTT
-	TRBV7-9	TRBJ1-5	TRBD1	CASSLATGDHQPQHF	TGTGCCAGCAGCTTAGCGACAGGGGACCATCAGCCCCAGCATTTT
-	TRBV6-6	TRBJ1-1	TRBD1	CASSYFGQEHWPEAFF	TGTGCCAGCAGTTACTTCGGACAGGAACACTGGCCTGAAGCTTTCTTT
-	TRBV20-1	TRBJ2-1	-	CSVGGNNEQFF	TGCAGTGTCGGGGGAAACAATGAGCAGTTCTTC
-	TRBV7-2	TRBJ2-1	TRBD2	CASSLAGAGYNEQFF	TGTGCCAGCAGCCTAGCGGGAGCGGGTTACAATGAGCAGTTCTTC